This T cell receptor (beta chain) came from a study of long-term antiretroviral therapy in people with HIV. Study-wide results and limits: After ART, diversity increased yet remained lower than transplant donor controls.

The assay used was immunoSEQ (version v3.0), run at survey level. Repertoires were generated with immunoSEQ multiplex PCR, while TCRdb's copy carries only in-frame clones and drops some. The sample lists 20,000 to 25,000 clones; around 84% were seen once. A note on this clone: What it recognizes is unknown.

Donors each had at least one pre-ART PBMC sample and at least two post-ART ones. The study used samples holding about 0.9-11 million cryopreserved PBMC before DNA extraction. With 1 base removed from V and 5 bases from J, the gap between germline ends came to 14 bases. Germline CDR1 and CDR2: SGHNT and YENEEA. This CDR3 is 16 amino acids long. The sample in question was unsorted PBMCs, obtained 1.9 years after starting antiretroviral therapy. This sequence was found in a woman aged 45 to 65 with HIV. V is TRBV11-3 and J is TRBJ2-2, with a tentative D call TRBD2 (6 bases). The CDR3 reads CASSLGGGRRTGELFF. The CDR3 region has the DNA TGTGCCAGCAGCTTAGGAGGAGGGAGGAGGACCGGGGAGCTGTTTTTT.